The 29 T cell receptor beta chains given below trace back to one sample, sequenced in a study of shared clonotypes between healthy human individuals. Only in-frame clones appear in the TCRdb table, and some are missing; sequencing was by immunoSEQ multiplex PCR. The profile covers some 2 million clones, with 90% to 95% appearing a single time and 0.13% taken by the ten largest. The specimen sequenced was naive CD4+ T cells sorted from blood. Subset of the sample: CD45RA+ positively selected. These receptors were taken from a man aged 18-30 years in good health.

V and J are TRBV5-6 and TRBJ2-3; TRBD2 aligns across 8 bases. Germline lookup yields CDR1 SGHDT and CDR2 YYEEEE. The CDR3 has 14 amino acids. Losses at the gene ends were 1 base for V and 5 bases for J; bases not matched to a gene: 3. For the CDR3, the DNA is TGTGCCAGCAGCTTGAACCTAGCGGGAGATACGCAGTATTTT. This codes for CASSLNLAGDTQYF.

This clone came up a few times. The V and J genes are TRBV5-1 and TRBJ2-1; D may correspond to TRBD1 or TRBD2 (5 bases each). Germline-derived CDR1 and CDR2 are SGHRS and YFSETQ. CDR3 length: 14 amino acids. Between the trimmed V and J ends, which lost 4 bases and 5 bases, there was a span of 13 bases. The CDR3, as DNA: TGCGCCAGCAGCCCCCGGGGCCGGGACAATGAGCAGTTCTTC. It yields the protein CASSPRGRDNEQFF.

The rearrangement uses TRBV27 and TRBJ2-7; 7 nucleotides agree with TRBD1. The germline gives CDR1 MNHEY, CDR2 SMNVEV (reference sequence). This CDR3 is 15 amino acids long. V gave up 6 bases and J gave up 1 base; unmatched junction bases: 9. The DNA of the CDR3 is TGTGCCAGCAGGCTAGGGACAGTCCTATCCTACGAGCAGTACTTC. It translates to CASRLGTVLSYEQYF.

The chain is built from TRBV27 and TRBJ1-2; tentatively, D is TRBD1 (5 bases). Germline CDR1 and CDR2: MNHEY and SMNVEV (reference sequence). V gave up 3 bases and J gave up 0 bases, with 17 bases separating them. The CDR3 is 17 amino acids. In nucleotides, the CDR3 is TGTGCCAGCAGTTTGGCAGGGAGGTCGGGAGCTAACTATGGCTACACCTTC. This codes for CASSLAGRSGANYGYTF.

A remark on this clone: Other DNA sequences in the sample encode the same CDR3. The chain uses TRBV28 and TRBJ2-7; 7 nucleotides match TRBD1. The CDR3 is 13 residues long. The V segment lost 3 bases and the J segment 2 bases; nucleotides outside the gene matches: 1. From germline, CDR1 is MDHEN and CDR2 SYDVKM. The CDR3 DNA reads as TGTGCCAGCAGTTTTCAGGGGGCCTACGAGCAGTACTTC. Its translation: CASSFQGAYEQYF.

As concerns this clone: The same CDR3 arises from other DNA sequences in this sample as well. J is TRBJ1-3 and V is TRBV14, with D unresolved. V lost 6 bases and J lost 4, with 7 bases in between. This CDR3 spans 12 amino acids. CDR1 is SGHDN, CDR2 FVKESK, per germline. The CDR3 here is CASSLSGNTIYF. In DNA form, the CDR3 reads TGTGCCAGCAGTCTATCCGGAAACACCATATATTTT. Using reference TRBV14 and TRBJ1-3 for the parts outside the CDR3, the full variable domain is EAGVTQFPSHSVIEKGQTVTLRCDPISGHDNLYWYRRVMGKEIKFLLHFVKESKQDESGMPNNRFLAERTGGTYSTLKVQPAELEDSGVYFCASSLSGNTIYFGEGSWLTVV.

This clone was seen more than once but under ten times. V is TRBV19 and J is TRBJ1-2, with D maybe TRBD1 (6 bases). V was pared by 6 bases and J by 6 bases, with 11 bases between. The CDR3 sequence is 12 residues long. Per germline, CDR1 LNHDA and CDR2 SQIVND (reference sequence). The CDR3 is CASSDQGNGYTF. Here the CDR3 DNA reads TGTGCCAGTAGCGACCAGGGGAATGGCTACACCTTC.

This chain uses TRBV14 with TRBJ2-5; D not certain. The CDR3 extends over 12 amino acids. Trimming cost V 4 bases and J 7 bases, with 10 bases left between them. CDR1 SGHDN and CDR2 FVKESK come from the germline V gene. The CDR3 DNA follows: TGTGCCAGCAGCCCCGCGCCAGGGACCCAGTACTTC. Protein: CASSPAPGTQYF.

The gene calls are TRBV9 and TRBJ2-4; 11 bases line up with TRBD1. Germline V gene sequence: CDR1 SGDLS, CDR2 YYNGEE. Trimming at V came to 4 bases and at J to 7 bases, leaving 7 bases not matched to a gene. The length of the CDR3 is 15 residues. The chain's CDR3 is CASSTTGTGGNIQYF. In DNA form, the CDR3 reads TGTGCCAGCAGCACCACCGGGACAGGGGGGAACATTCAGTACTTC.

Comment on this clone: The same CDR3 can be traced to other DNA sequences in this sample. The chain couples TRBV10-2 to TRBJ2-1; possibly TRBD2 for D (5 bases). The CDR3 covers 12 residues. The germline V gene has CDR1 WSHSY and CDR2 SAAADI. Trimming took 6 bases from V and 3 from J, leaving 6 bases between them. This chain's CDR3 is CASSGDYNEQFF. Here the CDR3 DNA reads TGCGCCAGCAGCGGGGACTACAATGAGCAGTTCTTC.

Regarding this clone: Other DNA sequences in this sample translate to the same CDR3. The chain uses TRBV6-5 and TRBJ1-2, with 7 bases lining up with TRBD1. V lost 0 bases to trimming and J lost 8 bases; unmatched junction nucleotides: 6. The germline V gene encodes CDR1 MNHEY and CDR2 SVGAGI. This CDR3 region has 14 residues. The CDR3 loop is CASSYSGGAGGYTF. Written as DNA, the CDR3 is TGTGCCAGCAGTTACTCAGGGGGCGCTGGGGGCTACACCTTC.

This chain links TRBV7-9 with TRBJ1-1; weak D call: TRBD1 (6 bases). Deletions cut 3 bases from V and 5 bases from J, with 16 bases between. Germline lookup yields CDR1 SEHNR and CDR2 FQNEAQ (reference sequence). The CDR3 length is 15 residues. The CDR3: CASSLGSKGGTEAFF. As DNA, the CDR3 is TGTGCCAGCAGCTTGGGGTCTAAAGGGGGTACTGAAGCTTTCTTT.

The chain carries TRBV7-9 and TRBJ2-1; 10 bases match TRBD1. The V gene's germline CDR1 is SEHNR and CDR2 FQNEAQ (reference sequence). J gave up 7 bases and V 5 bases, and 11 bases lay outside the gene matches. The length of the CDR3 is 16 residues. This CDR3 is CASSHNDRGLGNEQFF. The DNA for the CDR3 is TGTGCCAGCAGCCACAACGACAGGGGGCTTGGAAATGAGCAGTTCTTC.

In the case of this clone: This sample also contains other DNA sequences that code for the same CDR3. The chain couples TRBV7-6 to TRBJ2-5; D may be TRBD1 or TRBD2 (5 bases each). CDR1 and CDR2 (germline): SGHVS, FNYEAQ. The ends were cut back, 2 bases at V and 2 bases at J, with 12 bases in the middle. There are 15 residues in the CDR3. CDR3 protein: CASSLSPGAQETQYF. The CDR3 bases are TGTGCCAGCAGCTTATCCCCCGGGGCTCAAGAGACCCAGTACTTC.

The chain combines TRBV2 with TRBJ2-6; D ambiguous. The CDR3 has 14 residues. With 7 bases removed from V and 0 bases from J, the gap between germline ends came to 7 bases. CDR1 and CDR2 from the germline V gene are SNHLY and FYNNEI. DNA of the CDR3: TGTGCCAGCATCGGGCTCTCTGGGGCCAACGTCCTGACTTTC. It translates to CASIGLSGANVLTF.

The chain couples TRBV7-9 to TRBJ2-6, with TRBD1 identical over 8 bases. V trimming: 5 bases; J trimming: 5 bases; junction bases outside the gene matches: 5. The V gene's germline CDR1 is SEHNR and CDR2 FQNEAQ (reference sequence). CDR3 length: 15 amino acids. The CDR3 spells CASSTGTGWANVLTF. The CDR3 bases are TGTGCCAGCAGCACCGGGACAGGTTGGGCCAACGTCCTGACTTTC.

This chain joins TRBV2 and TRBJ2-1; D is possibly TRBD2 (5 bases). Trimming removed 6 bases at V and 8 bases at J, with 11 bases between. The CDR3 is 12 amino acids. Germline assignment: CDR1 SNHLY and CDR2 FYNNEI. DNA of the CDR3: TGTGCCAGCAGAGGGATGAGGGATGAGCAGTTCTTC. Encoded protein: CASRGMRDEQFF.

The gene calls are TRBV6-5 and TRBJ2-7, with unresolved D. Per the germline V gene, CDR1 is MNHEY and CDR2 is SVGAGI. CDR3 length equals 15 residues. Trimming took 2 bases from V and 3 from J, leaving 14 bases between them. CDR3 nucleotide sequence: TGTGCCAGCAGTTACGCTCTGACTGGAGTCTACGAGCAGTACTTC. This encodes CASSYALTGVYEQYF.

On this clone itself: Other DNA sequences in this sample translate to the same CDR3. The chain recombines TRBV5-1 with TRBJ1-6; TRBD1 agrees at 7 bases. Germline CDR1 is SGHRS and CDR2 is YFSETQ. V gave up 3 bases and J gave up 6 bases; unmatched junction bases: 3. This CDR3 is 14 amino acids long. CDR3 in amino acids: CASSSGQLNSPLHF. CDR3 sequence (DNA): TGCGCCAGCAGCTCGGGACAGCTTAATTCACCCCTCCACTTT.

The rearrangement joins TRBV7-9 to TRBJ2-2; 13 bases are shared with TRBD2. V lost 6 bases and J lost 4; bases outside the gene matches: 8. The CDR3 totals 17 residues. CDR1 SEHNR and CDR2 FQNEAQ come from the germline V gene (reference sequence). The CDR3 loop is CASSYPGLAGTTGELFF. In DNA form, the CDR3 reads TGTGCCAGCAGTTATCCGGGACTAGCGGGAACCACCGGGGAGCTGTTTTTT.

The J gene is TRBJ1-6, the V gene TRBV18; the D is unclear. The CDR3 extends over 13 amino acids. V lost 4 bases and J 8 bases, leaving 9 bases between the germline ends. Germline assignment: CDR1 KGHSH and CDR2 LQKENI. This chain's CDR3 is CASSLKMDSPLHF. In DNA form, the CDR3 reads TGTGCCAGCTCACTAAAAATGGATTCACCCCTCCACTTT. Together with reference TRBV18 and TRBJ1-6, the CDR3 gives the full variable domain: NAGVMQNPRHLVRRRGQEARLRCSPMKGHSHVYWYRQLPEEGLKFMVYLQKENIIDESGMPKERFSAEFPKEGPSILRIQQVVRGDSAAYFCASSLKMDSPLHFGNGTRLTVT.

V usage is TRBV30 and J usage is TRBJ1-5; D is perhaps TRBD1 (6 bases). Trimming pared 4 bases from V and 5 bases from J, leaving 12 bases between. The CDR3 has 13 amino acids. Germline V gives CDR1 GTSNPN, CDR2 SVGIG (reference sequence). CDR3 DNA sequence: TGTGCCTGGACTGGGGGCAGGGATCAGCCCCAGCATTTT. This codes for CAWTGGRDQPQHF. The whole variable domain, filled in from reference TRBV30 and TRBJ1-5, reads SQTIHQWPATLVQPVGSPLSLECTVEGTSNPNLYWYRQAAGRGLQLLFYSVGIGQISSEVPQNLSASRPQDRQFILSSKKLLLSDSGFYLCAWTGGRDQPQHFGDGTRLSIL.

The genes are TRBV5-1 and TRBJ2-3; 10 bases match TRBD2. Germline loops: CDR1 SGHRS, CDR2 YFSETQ. The trim removed 4 bases at V and 3 bases at J, leaving 5 bases unmatched. This CDR3 is built from 15 residues. The CDR3 DNA follows: TGCGCCAGCAGCGCTAGCGGGAGTTTTACAGATACGCAGTATTTT. Its protein product is CASSASGSFTDTQYF. Drawing the rest from reference TRBV5-1 and TRBJ2-3, the complete variable domain is KAGVTQTPRYLIKTRGQQVTLSCSPISGHRSVSWYQQTPGQGLQFLFEYFSETQRNKGNFPGRFSGRQFSNSRSEMNVSTLELGDSALYLCASSASGSFTDTQYFGPGTRLTVL.

This clone was detected only once. Other DNA sequences in the same sample also yield this CDR3. The chain links TRBV28 to TRBJ2-7, with TRBD1 matching 12 bases. Germline CDR1 is MDHEN and CDR2 is SYDVKM. With V trimmed by 6 bases and J by 4 bases, 7 bases remained unmatched. The CDR3 covers 15 residues. The DNA for the CDR3 is TGTGCCAGCAGACCCGGGACAGGGGGCGTATACGAGCAGTACTTC. This codes for CASRPGTGGVYEQYF.

This chain uses TRBV4-3 with TRBJ2-3, with D unclear. Germline-derived CDR1 and CDR2 are LGHNA and YSLEER. V lost 0 bases and J lost 9, with 10 bases in between. The CDR3 covers 13 residues. CDR3 residues: CASSQDAGPTQYF. As DNA, the CDR3 is TGCGCCAGCAGCCAAGATGCCGGTCCAACGCAGTATTTT.

As for this clone: Other DNA sequences in the same sample also yield this CDR3. The chain is built from TRBV5-4 and TRBJ2-3; 8 bases map to TRBD1. Germline V gene lookup returns CDR1 SGHNT and CDR2 YYREEE (reference sequence). With V trimmed by 0 bases and J by 4 bases, 1 base remained unmatched. The CDR3 has 14 amino acids. CDR3 amino acids: CASSLGQGPDTQYF. CDR3 nucleotides: TGTGCCAGCAGCTTGGGACAGGGGCCAGATACGCAGTATTTT.

This chain links TRBV7-2 with TRBJ2-4; no definite D call. The germline CDR1 and CDR2 sequences are SGHTA and FQGNSA. Trimming removed 1 base from V and 15 bases from J, with 13 bases in between. The CDR3 spans 12 residues. DNA of the CDR3: TGTGCCAGCAGCTTAGATCAACAAATTAGGTACTTC. Protein: CASSLDQQIRYF.

The chain is built from TRBV2 and TRBJ1-1; D unclear. Germline V gives CDR1 SNHLY, CDR2 FYNNEI. V lost 9 bases and J lost 2, with 16 bases in between. The CDR3 sequence is 14 residues long. The CDR3 DNA follows: TGTGCCAGTGGAGTGCAGGCCAGAAACACTGAAGCTTTCTTT. Its protein product is CASGVQARNTEAFF.

The V gene is TRBV21-1, the J gene TRBJ1-2. TRBV21-1 has pseudogene status. This CDR3 comprises 15 residues. Here the CDR3 DNA reads TGTGCCAGCAGCAAAGCTTCGGGGTGCAACTATGGCTACACCTTC. Translated, it gives CASSKASGCNYGYTF.